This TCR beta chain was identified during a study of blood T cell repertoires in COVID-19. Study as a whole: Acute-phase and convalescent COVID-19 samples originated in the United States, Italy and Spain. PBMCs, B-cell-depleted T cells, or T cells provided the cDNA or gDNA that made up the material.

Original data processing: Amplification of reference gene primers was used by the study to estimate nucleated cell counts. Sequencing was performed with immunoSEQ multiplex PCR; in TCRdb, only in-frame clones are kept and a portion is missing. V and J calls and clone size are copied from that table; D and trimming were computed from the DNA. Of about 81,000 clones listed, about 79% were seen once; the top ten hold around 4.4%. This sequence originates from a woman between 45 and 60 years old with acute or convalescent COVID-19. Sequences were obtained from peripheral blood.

This CDR3 is CASSPQTTSRGDTQYF. CDR3 DNA: TGCGCCAGCAGCCCCCAAACAACATCCCGCGGAGATACGCAGTATTTT. The chain links TRBV4-1 to TRBJ2-3; D gene unclear. The CDR3 covers 16 residues. Germline CDR1 MGHRA, CDR2 YSYEKL. V lost 4 bases to trimming and J lost 5 bases, with 19 bases between them.